The 10 T cell receptor beta chains reported below all come from one sample, sequenced in a study of blood T cell repertoires in COVID-19. Generated by immunoSEQ multiplex PCR, the TCRdb table keeps only in-frame clones and is missing some. The table records 140,000 to 150,000 clones, 75% to 90% of them present only once. The specimen was peripheral blood. The origin of the receptors is a man between 65 and 85 years old who had recovered from COVID-19.

This clone was seen more than once but under ten times. The J gene is TRBJ2-5, the V gene TRBV6-2 or TRBV6-3; D is unclear. V was pared by 2 bases and J by 2 bases, with 3 bases between. The CDR3 sequence is 12 residues long. Germline CDR1 is MNHEY and CDR2 is SVGEGT. CDR3 amino acids: CASSYRQETQYF. CDR3 DNA sequence: TGTGCCAGCAGTTACCGTCAAGAGACCCAGTACTTC.

The chain employs TRBV11-2 and TRBJ1-3; D not resolved. Germline CDR1 reads SGHAT; CDR2 reads FQNNGV. V lost 6 bases to trimming and J lost 2 bases, with 8 bases between them. This CDR3 region has 13 residues. The DNA of the CDR3 is TGTGCCAGCAGTAGGACTCCTGGAAACACCATATATTTT. Translated: CASSRTPGNTIYF.

This sequence joins TRBV6-5 and TRBJ1-1; D ambiguous. The germline gives CDR1 MNHEY, CDR2 SVGAGI. Trimming removed 2 bases at V and 7 bases at J, with 11 bases between. The CDR3 has 13 amino acids. The CDR3 region is CASSYLAGFEAFF. The CDR3 DNA follows: TGTGCCAGCAGTTACCTGGCAGGATTTGAAGCTTTCTTT.

The CDR3 DNA reads as TGTGCCACCTCGACAGGGACCTTCTACGAGCAGTACTTC. Translated: CATSTGTFYEQYF. The chain links TRBV27 to TRBJ2-7; 7 bases align to TRBD1. There are 13 residues in the CDR3. Germline assignment: CDR1 MNHEY and CDR2 SMNVEV (reference sequence). J was trimmed by 3 bases and V by 10 bases; bases with no gene match: 9.

The chain uses TRBV27 and TRBJ2-5; D gene unclear. Trimming took 3 bases from V and 7 from J, leaving 9 bases between them. The CDR3 consists of 12 residues. The V gene's germline CDR1 is MNHEY and CDR2 SMNVEV (reference sequence). The CDR3 bases are TGTGCCAGCAGTTTCTCCGGTGGGACCCAGTACTTC. Encoded protein: CASSFSGGTQYF.

The genes are TRBV6-1 and TRBJ2-3; the match to TRBD2 covers 14 bases. V was clipped by 4 bases and J by 3 bases; unmatched bases: 6. The germline V gene has CDR1 MNHNS and CDR2 SASEGT. This CDR3 is 17 amino acids long. The CDR3 nucleotides are TGTGCCAGCAGTGCCACTGGGACTAGCGGGAGTACAGATACGCAGTATTTT. Its translation: CASSATGTSGSTDTQYF.

The J gene is TRBJ1-4, the V gene TRBV4-3, with TRBD1 identical over 8 bases. This CDR3 comprises 15 residues. The germline V gene encodes CDR1 LGHNA and CDR2 YSLEER. V was clipped by 4 bases and J by 5 bases; unmatched bases: 6. In nucleotides, the CDR3 is TGCGCCAGCAGCCCGGACAGGGTGGGCAATGAAAAACTGTTTTTT. As protein: CASSPDRVGNEKLFF.

The chain recombines TRBV13 with TRBJ2-7; maybe TRBD1 (6 bases). This CDR3 comprises 12 residues. Trimming removed 5 bases at V and 4 bases at J, with 9 bases between. Germline V gene data show CDR1 as PRHDT and CDR2 as FYEKMQ (reference sequence). The CDR3 region has the DNA TGTGCCAGCAGCCATCAGGGGTACGAGCAGTACTTC. Translated, it gives CASSHQGYEQYF.

The chain joins TRBV29-1 to TRBJ1-1; 12 nucleotides match TRBD1. Germline CDR1 SQVTM, CDR2 ANQGSEA. The CDR3 spans 12 residues. V was clipped by 7 bases and J by 5 bases; unmatched bases: 2. CDR3 protein: CSAGQGATEAFF. The CDR3, as DNA: TGCAGCGCGGGACAGGGGGCGACTGAAGCTTTCTTT.

The chain recombines TRBV5-1 with TRBJ2-3; TRBD2 agrees at 11 bases. The CDR3 covers 16 residues. Germline-derived CDR1 and CDR2 are SGHRS and YFSETQ. The J segment lost 1 base and the V segment lost 5 bases, leaving 6 bases of the junction unmatched. CDR3 nucleotides: TGCGCCAGCAGGGTCGTAGCGGGAGGGGGCACAGATACGCAGTATTTT. Translating it yields CASRVVAGGGTDTQYF.